The clone carrying this T cell receptor beta chain was counted ten times or more. Its target is not known. Unique molecular identifiers were incorporated into the prepared TCRbeta library. One entry per CDR3 protein results from TCRdb running MiXCR on the PCR reads. The sample holds 250,000 or so distinct CDR3 sequences; 6.5% to 10% are singletons and the top ten take under 8%. These data come from a study of T-cell reconstitution after alpha-beta-depleted transplantation in children. Regarding the study as a whole: Reportedly, alpha-beta T cells present about two months post-transplant originated from several hundred expanded clones of graft origin. A year had passed since transplant, and T-cell counts and diversity by then came mostly from newly produced T cells.

The sequence was obtained from a male patient between 5 and 17 years old who had a stem cell transplant for acute lymphoblastic leukemia, so the T cells may come from the graft donor. Sequences were derived from PBMCs, mostly from graft donor cells, sampled 180 days after TCRalphabeta/CD19-depleted stem cell transplant.

The DNA for the CDR3 is TGTGCCAGCAGCACCGGACTAGCCAAAAACATTCAGTACTTC. Protein sequence: CASSTGLAKNIQYF. The rearrangement uses TRBV11-2 and TRBJ2-4; maybe TRBD2 (5 bases). V gave up 5 bases and J gave up 0 bases, with 8 bases separating them. The germline V gene has CDR1 SGHAT and CDR2 FQNNGV. This CDR3 contains 14 residues. Full variable domain (outside the CDR3, taken from reference TRBV11-2 and TRBJ2-4): EAGVAQSPRYKIIEKRQSVAFWCNPISGHATLYWYQQILGQGPKLLIQFQNNGVVDDSQLPKDRFSAERLKGVDSTLKIQPAKLEDSAVYLCASSTGLAKNIQYFGAGTRLSVL.